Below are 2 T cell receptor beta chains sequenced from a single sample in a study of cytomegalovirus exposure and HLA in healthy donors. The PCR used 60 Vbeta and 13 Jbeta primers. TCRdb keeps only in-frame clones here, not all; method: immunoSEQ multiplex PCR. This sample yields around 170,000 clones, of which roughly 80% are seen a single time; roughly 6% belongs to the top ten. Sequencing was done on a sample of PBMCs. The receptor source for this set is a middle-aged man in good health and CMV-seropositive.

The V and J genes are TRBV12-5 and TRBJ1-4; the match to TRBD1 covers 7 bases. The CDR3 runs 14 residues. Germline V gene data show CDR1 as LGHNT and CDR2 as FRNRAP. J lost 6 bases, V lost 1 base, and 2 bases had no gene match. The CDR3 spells CASGLAQGDEKLFF. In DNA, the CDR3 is TGTGCTAGTGGTTTGGCCCAGGGGGATGAAAAACTGTTTTTT.

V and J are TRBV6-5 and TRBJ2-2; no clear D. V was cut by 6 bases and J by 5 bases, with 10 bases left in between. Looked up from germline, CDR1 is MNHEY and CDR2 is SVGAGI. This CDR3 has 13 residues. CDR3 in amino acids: CASRQTGTGELFF. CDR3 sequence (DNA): TGTGCCAGCAGACAAACGGGTACCGGGGAGCTGTTTTTT.